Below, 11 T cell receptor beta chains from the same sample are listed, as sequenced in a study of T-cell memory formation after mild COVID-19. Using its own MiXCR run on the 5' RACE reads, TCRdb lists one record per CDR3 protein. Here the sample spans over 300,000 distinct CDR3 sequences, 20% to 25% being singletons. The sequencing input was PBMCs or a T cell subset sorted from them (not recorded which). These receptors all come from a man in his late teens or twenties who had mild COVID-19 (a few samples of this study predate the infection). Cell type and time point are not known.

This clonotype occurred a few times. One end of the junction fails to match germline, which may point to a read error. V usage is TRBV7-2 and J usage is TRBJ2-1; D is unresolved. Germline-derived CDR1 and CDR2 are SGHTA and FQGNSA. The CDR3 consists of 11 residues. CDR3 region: CASSPPNEQFF. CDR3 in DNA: TGTGCCAGCAGCCCTCCTAATGAACAGTTCTTC. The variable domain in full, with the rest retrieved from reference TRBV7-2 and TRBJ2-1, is GAGVSQSPSNKVTEKGKDVELRCDPISGHTALYWYRQSLGQGLEFLIYFQGNSAPDKSGLPSDRFSAERTGGSVSTLTIQRTQQEDSAVYLCASSPPNEQFFGPGTRLTVL.

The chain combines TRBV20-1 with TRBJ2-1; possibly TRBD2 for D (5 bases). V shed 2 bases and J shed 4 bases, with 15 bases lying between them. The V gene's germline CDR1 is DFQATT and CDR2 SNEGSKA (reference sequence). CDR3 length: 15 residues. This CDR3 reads CSARPSSSPYNEQFF. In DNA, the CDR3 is TGCAGTGCTAGACCATCTAGCTCCCCTTACAATGAGCAGTTCTTC.

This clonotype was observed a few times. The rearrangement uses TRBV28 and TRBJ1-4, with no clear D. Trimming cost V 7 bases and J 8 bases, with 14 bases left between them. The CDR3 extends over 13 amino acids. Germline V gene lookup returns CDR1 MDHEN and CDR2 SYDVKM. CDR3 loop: CASKSPGREKLFF. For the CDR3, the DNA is TGTGCCAGCAAGTCCCCCGGGAGGGAAAAACTGTTTTTT.

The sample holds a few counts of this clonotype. For the CDR3, the DNA is TGTGCCAGCAGTTTGGTGCCCTACAATGAGCAGTTCTTC. This translates into CASSLVPYNEQFF. The chain recombines TRBV27 with TRBJ2-1, with D hard to call. CDR3 length equals 13 residues. Trimming cost V 3 bases and J 2 bases, with 5 bases left between them. The germline gives CDR1 MNHEY, CDR2 SMNVEV (reference sequence).

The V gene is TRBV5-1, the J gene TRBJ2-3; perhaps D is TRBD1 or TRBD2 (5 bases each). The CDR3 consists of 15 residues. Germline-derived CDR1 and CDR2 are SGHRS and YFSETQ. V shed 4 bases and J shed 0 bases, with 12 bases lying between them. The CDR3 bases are TGCGCCAGCAGCGCCGGGACCGGCAGCACAGATACGCAGTATTTT. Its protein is CASSAGTGSTDTQYF.

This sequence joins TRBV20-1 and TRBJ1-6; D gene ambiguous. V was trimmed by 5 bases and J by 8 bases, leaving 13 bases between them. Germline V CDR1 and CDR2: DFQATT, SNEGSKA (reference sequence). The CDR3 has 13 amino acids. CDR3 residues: CSAHPSGDSPLHF. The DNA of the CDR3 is TGCAGTGCTCATCCGAGCGGAGATTCACCCCTCCACTTT.

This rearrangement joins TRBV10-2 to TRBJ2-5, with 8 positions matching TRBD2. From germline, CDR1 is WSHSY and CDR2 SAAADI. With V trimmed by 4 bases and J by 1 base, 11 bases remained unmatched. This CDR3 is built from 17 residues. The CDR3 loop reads CASSVPRPGGGQETQYF. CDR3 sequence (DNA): TGCGCCAGCAGTGTTCCCCGTCCGGGGGGGGGCCAAGAGACCCAGTACTTC.

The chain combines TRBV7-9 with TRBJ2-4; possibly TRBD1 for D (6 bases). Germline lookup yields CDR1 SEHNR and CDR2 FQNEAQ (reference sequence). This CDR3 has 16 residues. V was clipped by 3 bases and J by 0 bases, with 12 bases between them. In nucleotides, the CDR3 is TGTGCCAGCAGCTTTGGGGACAAGACAGCCAAAAACATTCAGTACTTC. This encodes CASSFGDKTAKNIQYF.

CDR3 nucleotide sequence: TGTGCCATCAGTGGGCAGGGTGGAATCTCAGATACGCAGTATTTT. It is translated as CAISGQGGISDTQYF. V is TRBV10-3 and J is TRBJ2-3, with D tentatively TRBD1 (5 bases). The germline gives CDR1 ENHRY, CDR2 SYGVKD. This CDR3 is 15 amino acids long. The ends were cut back, 4 bases at V and 4 bases at J, with 15 bases in the middle.

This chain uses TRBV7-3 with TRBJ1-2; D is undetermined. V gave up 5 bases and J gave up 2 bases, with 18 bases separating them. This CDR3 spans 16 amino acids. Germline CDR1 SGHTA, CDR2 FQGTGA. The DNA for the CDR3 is TGTGCCAGCAGCCCCGGAAACTACAACGGAAACTATGGCTACACCTTC. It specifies CASSPGNYNGNYGYTF. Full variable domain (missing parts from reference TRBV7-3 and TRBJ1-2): GAGVSQTPSNKVTEKGKYVELRCDPISGHTALYWYRQSLGQGPEFLIYFQGTGAADDSGLPNDRFFAVRPEGSVSTLKIQRTERGDSAVYLCASSPGNYNGNYGYTFGSGTRLTVV.

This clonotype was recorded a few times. CDR3: CASSPGTSIFFF. The CDR3 DNA sequence: TGTGCCAGCAGCCCAGGGACTAGTATCTTCTTCTTC. The chain is built from TRBV12-3 or TRBV12-4 and TRBJ2-1, with TRBD2 identical over 8 bases. The CDR3 runs 12 residues. Trimming at V came to 6 bases and at J to 16 bases, leaving 11 bases not matched to a gene.